This T cell receptor beta chain was recovered during a study of neurological immune-mediated disorders. At least ten counts were recorded for this clonotype. Described time point: longitudinal time-point 2. The unsorted libraries originated from 2 million PBMCs that had been stored at -80 C. CDR1 and CDR2 from the germline V gene are SGHTA and FQGNSA. This CDR3 region has 13 residues. The V end was cut by 1 base, the J end by 5 bases, with 8 bases between. It was by 5'RACE with 10-nucleotide random UMIs that the cDNA was made. TCRdb independently ran MiXCR on the 5' RACE reads; one entry per CDR3 protein. The repertoire holds some 87,000 distinct CDR3 sequences, with 13% as singletons.

The sample comprised PBMCs. The chain employs TRBV7-2 and TRBJ2-5; D call uncertain. The origin of this receptor is a female donor with HTLV-1-associated myelopathy (HAM/TSP). CDR3 protein: CASSLGYWETQYF. The CDR3 bases are TGTGCCAGCAGCTTAGGTTATTGGGAGACCCAGTACTTC.